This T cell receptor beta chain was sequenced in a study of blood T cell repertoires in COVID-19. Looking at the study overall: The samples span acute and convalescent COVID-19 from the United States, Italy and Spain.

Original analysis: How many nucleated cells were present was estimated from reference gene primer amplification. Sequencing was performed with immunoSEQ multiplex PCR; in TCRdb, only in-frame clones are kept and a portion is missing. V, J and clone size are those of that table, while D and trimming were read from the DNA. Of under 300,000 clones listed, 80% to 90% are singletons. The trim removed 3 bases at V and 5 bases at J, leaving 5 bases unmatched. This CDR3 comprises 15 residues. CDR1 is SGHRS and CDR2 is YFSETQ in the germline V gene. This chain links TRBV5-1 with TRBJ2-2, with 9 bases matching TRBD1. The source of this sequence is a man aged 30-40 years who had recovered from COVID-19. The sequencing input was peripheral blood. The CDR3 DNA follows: TGCGCCAGCAGCTCACAGGGGGCTGTGACCGGGGAGCTGTTTTTT. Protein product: CASSSQGAVTGELFF. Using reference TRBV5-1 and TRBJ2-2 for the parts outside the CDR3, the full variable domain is KAGVTQTPRYLIKTRGQQVTLSCSPISGHRSVSWYQQTPGQGLQFLFEYFSETQRNKGNFPGRFSGRQFSNSRSEMNVSTLELGDSALYLCASSSQGAVTGELFFGEGSRLTVL.